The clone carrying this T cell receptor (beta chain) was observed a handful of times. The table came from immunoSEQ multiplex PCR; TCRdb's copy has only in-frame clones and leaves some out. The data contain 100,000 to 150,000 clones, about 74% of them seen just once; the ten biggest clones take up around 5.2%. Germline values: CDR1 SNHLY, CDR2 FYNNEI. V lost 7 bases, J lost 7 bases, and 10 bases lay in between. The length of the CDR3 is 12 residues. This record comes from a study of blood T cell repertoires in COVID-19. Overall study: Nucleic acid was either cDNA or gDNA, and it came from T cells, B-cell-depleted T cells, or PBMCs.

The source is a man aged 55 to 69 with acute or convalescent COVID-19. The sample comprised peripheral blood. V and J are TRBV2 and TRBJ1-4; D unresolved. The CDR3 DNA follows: TGTGCCAGCAATGCGGCGGGTGAAAAACTGTTTTTT. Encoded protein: CASNAAGEKLFF.